The 32 T cell receptor beta chains presented below share a single source sample, sequenced in a study of blood T cells in healthy people across ages. With a J-beta primer mix and a sample-barcoded 5' primer, a second PCR ran 7 to 11 cycles. One entry per CDR3 protein results from TCRdb running MiXCR on the 5' RACE reads. The sample carries 1.8 million or so distinct CDR3 sequences, about two fifths recorded once. The sequencing input was blood. The receptors here all came from a human donor in good health.

This clonotype showed up just a few times. This chain connects TRBV7-2 to TRBJ2-3, with TRBD1 matching over 7 bases. Losses at the gene ends were 3 bases for V and 2 bases for J; bases not matched to a gene: 8. CDR1 and CDR2 from the germline V gene are SGHTA and FQGNSA. The CDR3 extends over 16 amino acids. For the CDR3, the DNA is TGTGCCAGCAGCTTGGTAGGGACAGCGAACACAGATACGCAGTATTTT. This gives the protein CASSLVGTANTDTQYF. Full variable domain (remainder filled in from reference TRBV7-2 and TRBJ2-3): GAGVSQSPSNKVTEKGKDVELRCDPISGHTALYWYRQSLGQGLEFLIYFQGNSAPDKSGLPSDRFSAERTGGSVSTLTIQRTQQEDSAVYLCASSLVGTANTDTQYFGPGTRLTVL.

The chain uses TRBV4-1 and TRBJ2-7; TRBD2 agrees at 10 bases. Per the germline V gene, CDR1 is MGHRA and CDR2 is YSYEKL. This CDR3 is 18 amino acids long. V trimming: 0 bases; J trimming: 3 bases; junction bases outside the gene matches: 11. The CDR3: CASSQESSTSGEIYEQYF. The CDR3 DNA follows: TGCGCCAGCAGCCAAGAATCTTCAACTAGCGGGGAAATCTACGAGCAGTACTTC.

The chain has TRBV27 and TRBJ1-4; TRBD1 is a possible D gene (5 bases). In germline, CDR1 is MNHEY, CDR2 SMNVEV (reference sequence). The CDR3 is made up of 13 amino acids. Trimming took 7 bases from V and 6 from J, leaving 12 bases between them. The CDR3 nucleotides read TGTGCCAGCACAGGGCAAGGACATGAAAAACTGTTTTTT. Its protein product is CASTGQGHEKLFF. The full variable domain, completed using reference TRBV27 and TRBJ1-4, is EAQVTQNPRYLITVTGKKLTVTCSQNMNHEYMSWYRQDPGLGLRQIYYSMNVEVTDKGDVPEGYKVSRKEKRNFPLILESPSPNQTSLYFCASTGQGHEKLFFGSGTQLSVL.

This clonotype was seen only a few times. The chain joins TRBV7-3 to TRBJ1-1; D possibly corresponds to TRBD1 (5 bases). Per germline, CDR1 SGHTA and CDR2 FQGTGA. CDR3 length equals 14 residues. With 2 bases removed from V and 7 bases from J, the gap between germline ends came to 14 bases. The CDR3 DNA reads as TGTGCCAGCAGCTTAGGACGGACAAGTAGTGAAGCTTTCTTT. It translates to CASSLGRTSSEAFF.

The V call is TRBV7-7, the J call TRBJ2-1; D is unclear. This CDR3 is built from 13 residues. Germline CDR1 and CDR2: SSHAT and FNYEAQ (reference sequence). V gave up 3 bases and J gave up 5 bases, with 8 bases separating them. The DNA for the CDR3 is TGTGCCAGCAGCTTCTCTCAGAACAATGAGCAGTTCTTC. It specifies CASSFSQNNEQFF.

This clonotype was found a few times. The rearrangement uses TRBV5-1 and TRBJ2-1, with 11 bases identical to TRBD2. The CDR3 has 16 residues. CDR1 SGHRS and CDR2 YFSETQ come from the germline V gene. The trim removed 3 bases at V and 1 base at J, leaving 3 bases unmatched. The CDR3, as DNA: TGCGCCAGCAGCTCGACTAGCGGGGATTCCTACAATGAGCAGTTCTTC. Translated, it gives CASSSTSGDSYNEQFF.

This clonotype was detected a few times. The V call is TRBV6-2 or TRBV6-3, the J call TRBJ2-7; tentative D call: TRBD2 (7 bases). Germline CDR1 and CDR2: MNHEY and SVGEGT. The V gene lost 2 bases and the J gene lost 5 bases, with 13 bases spanning the gap. This CDR3 has 14 amino acids. The CDR3 DNA follows: TGTGCCAGCAGTTACCTGCGGGGGCCGCACGAGCAGTACTTC. Residues: CASSYLRGPHEQYF.

This clonotype came up a few times. The chain couples TRBV12-3 or TRBV12-4 to TRBJ1-2; D perhaps matches TRBD1 (5 bases). Trimming took 3 bases from V and 6 from J, leaving 14 bases between them. There are 14 residues in the CDR3. DNA of the CDR3: TGTGCCAGCAGTTTCGTAGCCGGGGCAGATGGCTACACCTTC. Protein sequence: CASSFVAGADGYTF.

The rearrangement links TRBV13 to TRBJ2-3, with 10 bases fitting TRBD2. CDR1 and CDR2 from the germline V gene are PRHDT and FYEKMQ (reference sequence). Trimming at V came to 4 bases and at J to 4 bases, leaving 17 bases not matched to a gene. The CDR3 sequence is 19 residues long. The chain's CDR3 is CASSSTSNIAGGGSDTQYF. The CDR3 coding sequence is TGTGCCAGCAGCTCCACTTCGAATATAGCGGGGGGTGGCTCAGATACGCAGTATTTT.

In this sample, this clonotype turned up a few times. This chain links TRBV6-2 or TRBV6-3 with TRBJ2-1; D might be TRBD1 or TRBD2, each matching 5 bases. The germline V gene has CDR1 MNHEY and CDR2 SVGEGT. V was clipped by 5 bases and J by 4 bases, with 9 bases between them. The CDR3 covers 13 residues. CDR3 sequence: CASSPEGYNEQFF. The CDR3, as DNA: TGTGCCAGCAGTCCCGAGGGGTACAATGAGCAGTTCTTC.

This clonotype was seen a handful of times. The genes are TRBV20-1 and TRBJ2-1; D uncertain. Looked up from germline, CDR1 is DFQATT and CDR2 is SNEGSKA (reference sequence). The length of the CDR3 is 14 residues. V was trimmed by 6 bases and J by 6 bases, leaving 18 bases between them. The chain's CDR3 is CSASQGPVSNEQFF. The CDR3 coding sequence is TGCAGTGCCTCACAAGGACCGGTATCCAATGAGCAGTTCTTC.

The J gene is TRBJ2-7, the V gene TRBV10-3; no reliable D call. The CDR3 extends over 13 amino acids. Per germline, CDR1 ENHRY and CDR2 SYGVKD. Between the trimmed V and J ends, which lost 4 bases and 2 bases, there was a span of 9 bases. DNA of the CDR3: TGTGCCATCAGTGCGGCGGAACCCTACGAGCAGTACTTC. Amino acids: CAISAAEPYEQYF.

A few counts support this clonotype. The CDR3 spells CASSLYWTGEANEKLFF. CDR3 DNA sequence: TGTGCCAGCAGTTTATATTGGACGGGGGAAGCTAATGAAAAACTGTTTTTT. This chain links TRBV28 with TRBJ1-4; TRBD1 is a possible D gene (5 bases). CDR3 size: 17 residues. Germline CDR1 MDHEN, CDR2 SYDVKM. V shed 1 base and J shed 3 bases, with 15 bases lying between them. Full variable domain (remainder filled in from reference TRBV28 and TRBJ1-4): DVKVTQSSRYLVKRTGEKVFLECVQDMDHENMFWYRQDPGLGLRLIYFSYDVKMKEKGDIPEGYSVSREKKERFSLILESASTNQTSMYLCASSLYWTGEANEKLFFGSGTQLSVL.

The J gene is TRBJ2-1, the V gene TRBV7-3; a weak D match, TRBD1 (6 bases). Germline loops: CDR1 SGHTA, CDR2 FQGTGA. Between the trimmed V and J ends, which lost 6 bases and 2 bases, there was a span of 14 bases. There are 15 residues in the CDR3. In DNA form, the CDR3 reads TGTGCCAGCAGTGCAGGGGTAATTGCCTACAATGAGCAGTTCTTC. Its protein is CASSAGVIAYNEQFF. The full variable domain, with the rest looked up from reference TRBV7-3 and TRBJ2-1, is GAGVSQTPSNKVTEKGKYVELRCDPISGHTALYWYRQSLGQGPEFLIYFQGTGAADDSGLPNDRFFAVRPEGSVSTLKIQRTERGDSAVYLCASSAGVIAYNEQFFGPGTRLTVL.

Note on this clonotype: Its ends do not fully match the called genes, so a read error is possible. V and J are TRBV4-2 and TRBJ2-5; 7 positions match TRBD1. The CDR3 sequence is 15 residues long. The germline gives CDR1 LGHNA, CDR2 YNFKEQ. CDR3 sequence reads: CASSQVKQGNYEQNF. Here the CDR3 DNA reads TGTGCCAGTAGCCAAGTGAAACAGGGGAACTACGAGCAGAACTTC.

This chain uses TRBV11-2 with TRBJ2-7; either TRBD1 or TRBD2 may supply D (5 bases each). The CDR3 extends over 16 amino acids. V was shortened by 2 bases and J by 3 bases, with 17 bases between the two germline ends. Germline-derived CDR1 and CDR2 are SGHAT and FQNNGV. CDR3 bases: TGTGCCAGCAGCTTATCTACAGGAGTGGGGGACTACGAGCAGTACTTC. The encoded protein is CASSLSTGVGDYEQYF.

Written as DNA, the CDR3 is TGTGCCAGCAGTTTTCCAGAAGGTAACCAAGAGACCCAGTACTTC. Translated: CASSFPEGNQETQYF. This chain connects TRBV12-3 or TRBV12-4 to TRBJ2-5; D unclear. V lost 3 bases and J 0 bases, leaving 11 bases between the germline ends. The CDR3 spans 15 residues.

This clonotype occurred many times. J is TRBJ2-7 and V is TRBV7-2, with D possibly matching TRBD2 (6 bases). This CDR3 is built from 15 residues. V was cut by 6 bases and J by 3 bases, with 18 bases left in between. Germline V gene data show CDR1 as SGHTA and CDR2 as FQGNSA. The CDR3 DNA follows: TGTGCCAGCAGGCCTGGGGAGGTTGGCATCTACGAGCAGTACTTC. It yields the protein CASRPGEVGIYEQYF.

This clonotype has only a few counts. This chain's CDR3 is CASNLDRDFTDTQYF. DNA of the CDR3: TGCGCCAGCAACTTAGACAGGGACTTTACAGATACGCAGTATTTT. V usage is TRBV5-1 and J usage is TRBJ2-3; tentatively, D is TRBD1 (7 bases). V lost 6 bases and J 3 bases, leaving 17 bases between the germline ends. This CDR3 contains 15 residues. From germline, CDR1 is SGHRS and CDR2 YFSETQ.

V and J are TRBV11-2 and TRBJ2-5; TRBD1 is a possible D gene (6 bases). Trimming removed 8 bases from V and 5 bases from J, with 18 bases in between. CDR1 is SGHAT and CDR2 is FQNNGV in the germline V gene. The CDR3 contains 14 residues. Here the CDR3 DNA reads TGTGCCAGCGGAAGGGACATTTGGGGGGAGACCCAGTACTTC. This sequence encodes CASGRDIWGETQYF.

This clonotype came up many times. The chain employs TRBV11-2 and TRBJ2-7, with a weak D call TRBD1 (5 bases). There are 17 residues in the CDR3. Germline CDR1 and CDR2: SGHAT and FQNNGV. Trimming pared 6 bases from V and 1 base from J, leaving 22 bases between. In nucleotides, the CDR3 is TGTGCCAGCAGACGAATTGCAGGGAAATTACAGTCCTACGAGCAGTACTTC. Amino acids: CASRRIAGKLQSYEQYF.

The chain joins TRBV12-3 or TRBV12-4 to TRBJ1-5; D is ambiguous. The CDR3 has 17 residues. V shed 2 bases and J shed 5 bases, with 19 bases lying between them. The CDR3 sequence: CASSLRARQTSHQPQHF. In DNA, the CDR3 is TGTGCCAGCAGTTTACGGGCTCGGCAGACCTCACATCAGCCCCAGCATTTT.

V usage is TRBV28 and J usage is TRBJ1-1; unclear D gene. This CDR3 is 15 amino acids long. Germline V gene lookup returns CDR1 MDHEN and CDR2 SYDVKM. The germline V and J ends were trimmed by 6 bases and 3 bases, with 17 bases remaining between them. CDR3 DNA sequence: TGTGCCAGCAGCCCCCAGGATTTGCTCTACACTGAAGCTTTCTTT. It is translated as CASSPQDLLYTEAFF.

Turning to this clonotype: A junction boundary mismatches the germline segment, possibly from a read error. J is TRBJ2-1 and V is TRBV6-2 or TRBV6-3, with D possibly matching TRBD2 (5 bases). Germline-derived CDR1 and CDR2 are MNHEY and SVGEGT. This CDR3 is built from 16 residues. CDR3: CASSYSKAGVYNEQVF. The CDR3 DNA sequence: TGTGCCAGCAGTTACTCGAAGGCGGGCGTCTACAATGAGCAGGTCTTC.

The sample holds a few counts of this clonotype. This chain links TRBV20-1 with TRBJ2-3; the D gene is possibly TRBD2 (5 bases). V lost 0 bases and J lost 0, with 10 bases in between. Germline CDR1 is DFQATT and CDR2 is SNEGSKA (reference sequence). There are 15 residues in the CDR3. This CDR3 reads CSARDRRRSTDTQYF. CDR3 coding DNA: TGCAGTGCTAGAGATCGCCGGAGGAGCACAGATACGCAGTATTTT.

This clonotype was detected only once. At one end, the junction sequence differs from germline, possibly due to a read error. The chain employs TRBV7-6 and TRBJ2-5, with 9 positions matching TRBD2. Germline CDR1 is SGHVS and CDR2 is FNYEAQ. The CDR3 extends over 15 amino acids. CDR3 in amino acids: CANSFLAGSQETQYF. The CDR3, as DNA: TGTGCCAACAGCTTCCTAGCGGGGTCTCAAGAGACCCAGTACTTC.

V is TRBV7-3 and J is TRBJ2-1; 7 positions agree with TRBD2. The V and J ends lost 5 bases and 0 bases, in that order; junction bases with no gene match: 19. The germline gives CDR1 SGHTA, CDR2 FQGTGA. The CDR3 totals 20 residues. The CDR3 loop is CASSPILAAAPPSSYNEQFF. In DNA, the CDR3 is TGTGCCAGCAGCCCTATCCTAGCGGCGGCCCCGCCAAGCTCCTACAATGAGCAGTTCTTC.

This clonotype was counted once. This chain joins TRBV20-1 and TRBJ2-1, with TRBD2 matching over 10 bases. The length of the CDR3 is 14 residues. CDR1 is DFQATT and CDR2 is SNEGSKA in the germline V gene (reference sequence). The J segment lost 9 bases and the V segment lost 6 bases, leaving 11 bases of the junction unmatched. The CDR3 nucleotides read TGCAGTGCCATACTAGCGGGGAGGGTTAGTGAGCAGTTCTTC. This gives the protein CSAILAGRVSEQFF.

The chain couples TRBV4-3 to TRBJ1-2; D is possibly TRBD1 (5 bases). The CDR3 has 16 residues. The V and J ends lost 0 bases and 4 bases respectively, with 15 bases between them. Looked up from germline, CDR1 is LGHNA and CDR2 is YSLEER. The CDR3 coding sequence is TGCGCCAGCAGCCAAGAGTCCAGCGGAGACAGCTATGGCTACACCTTC. Protein sequence: CASSQESSGDSYGYTF.

The chain couples TRBV19 to TRBJ1-1; TRBD1 agrees at 7 bases. V shed 10 bases, J shed 5 bases, and the junction held 13 bases outside the gene matches. The CDR3 has 14 amino acids. Germline loops: CDR1 LNHDA, CDR2 SQIVND (reference sequence). The CDR3 reads CATSPSGGETEAFF. The CDR3 bases are TGTGCCACTAGCCCTTCAGGGGGTGAAACTGAAGCTTTCTTT.

A few counts support this clonotype. The chain joins TRBV29-1 to TRBJ2-4, with 10 bases fitting TRBD1. Germline trimming cut 4 bases from V and 8 bases from J; bases unmatched to any gene: 2. Germline V gives CDR1 SQVTM, CDR2 ANQGSEA. The CDR3 covers 12 residues. Written as DNA, the CDR3 is TGCAGCGTTGGACAGGGGGCTGACATTCAGTACTTC. Amino acid sequence: CSVGQGADIQYF.

On this clonotype: This may be a read error, as it is one base from a much larger clone. This rearrangement joins TRBV4-3 to TRBJ2-7, with 8 bases aligning to TRBD1. V trimming: 3 bases; J trimming: 5 bases; junction bases outside the gene matches: 6. The CDR3 loop spans 14 amino acids. Looked up from germline, CDR1 is LGHNA and CDR2 is YSLEER. In nucleotides, the CDR3 is TGCGCCAGCAGCCAGGGAGCAGGGGGCAACGAGCAGTACTTC. This sequence encodes CASSQGAGGNEQYF.